This TCR beta chain was recorded in a study of blood T cell repertoires in COVID-19. At the level of the study: T cells, B-cell-depleted T cells, or PBMCs supplied cDNA or gDNA.

Sequencing was performed with immunoSEQ multiplex PCR; in TCRdb, only in-frame clones are kept and a portion is missing. The sample carries around 81,000 clones, roughly 80% recorded once. CDR1 is SGHVS, CDR2 FQNEAQ, per germline. The V segment lost 4 bases and the J segment 1 base; nucleotides outside the gene matches: 8. The CDR3 has 16 amino acids. The clonotype originates from a man aged 45-65 years with acute or convalescent COVID-19. The rearrangement links TRBV7-8 to TRBJ2-5; 8 bases match TRBD1. The source material was peripheral blood. CDR3 coding DNA: TGTGCCAGCAGCTCCCGACAGGGGCGCCGCCAAGAGACCCAGTACTTC. This gives the protein CASSSRQGRRQETQYF.